Described below is a single TCR beta chain sequence and its context. Profiling relied on immunoSEQ multiplex PCR, and the TCRdb table lists in-frame clones only, not all of them. The table lists under 50,000 clones, approximately 95% of them singletons. This entry comes from a study of T cell changes during pregnancy in multiple sclerosis. The CDR3 extends over 18 amino acids. With 1 base clipped from V and 7 bases from J, the junction kept 15 bases outside the gene matches. CDR1 SGHVS and CDR2 FNYEAQ come from the germline V gene. The chain recombines TRBV7-6 with TRBJ1-2, with TRBD1 matching over 10 bases. The material sequenced was CD8+ T cells from peripheral blood mononuclear cells, taken in the first trimester of pregnancy. The TCR originated in a female donor with multiple sclerosis, enrolled in a pregnancy study. CDR3 coding DNA: TGTGCCAGCAGCTTAGGGGGCCCGGGACAGGGGAATCTTCGTGGCTACACCTTC. Translation gives CASSLGGPGQGNLRGYTF.